This is a list of T cell receptor beta chains from one sample in a study of cytomegalovirus exposure and HLA in healthy donors. The repertoire was sequenced with immunoSEQ multiplex PCR; TCRdb's copy has only in-frame clones and lacks some. Of some 110,000 clones listed, more than 75% are singletons. The sequenced material came from PBMCs. The receptors derive from a young woman in good health and CMV-seropositive. Both conserved end residues are part of each CDR3. A D gene is named only where the DNA matches it firmly. Some rows have no size entry. The others give once, few or many, or a class for an expanded clone.

J | size | D | V | CDR3 | DNA
TRBJ2-1 | - | - | TRBV30 | CAWMLVGGYNEQFF | TGTGCCTGGATGCTAGTCGGGGGCTACAATGAGCAGTTCTTC
TRBJ1-5 | once | TRBD1 | TRBV19 | CASNGQASNQPQHF | TGTGCCAGTAATGGACAGGCGAGCAATCAGCCCCAGCATTTT
TRBJ2-1 | - | - | TRBV6-1 | CASTEQFRNEQFF | TGTGCCAGCACCGAACAGTTTCGGAATGAGCAGTTCTTC
TRBJ1-5 | few | - | TRBV10-2 | CASSEAAGVDQPQHF | TGCGCCAGCAGTGAGGCCGCCGGGGTGGATCAGCCCCAGCATTTT
TRBJ2-1 | - | TRBD1 | TRBV27 | CASSPGTGRNEQFF | TGTGCCAGCAGTCCGGGGACAGGGCGGAATGAGCAGTTCTTC
TRBJ2-5 | few | TRBD1 | TRBV2 | CASSARGPQETQYF | TGTGCCAGCAGTGCCAGGGGGCCCCAAGAGACCCAGTACTTC
TRBJ2-4 | - | - | TRBV5-1 | CASSLDPGIKNIQYF | TGCGCCAGCAGCTTAGATCCGGGGATTAAAAACATTCAGTACTTC
TRBJ1-3 | - | - | TRBV30 | CAWSLAFSGNTIYF | TGTGCCTGGAGCCTGGCCTTCTCTGGAAACACCATATATTTT
TRBJ2-1 | - | - | TRBV7-3 | CASSLTERVDDEQFF | TGTGCCAGCAGCTTAACAGAGCGGGTGGACGATGAGCAGTTCTTC
TRBJ1-4 | once | TRBD1 | TRBV14 | CASADYRGREKLFF | TGTGCCAGCGCCGATTACAGGGGCCGGGAAAAACTGTTTTTT
TRBJ2-3 | - | TRBD2 | TRBV2 | CASSPGRGQSTDTQYF | TGTGCCAGCAGCCCCGGGAGGGGACAAAGCACAGATACGCAGTATTTT
TRBJ1-1 | few | TRBD1 | TRBV15 | CATSTRTGGNTEAFF | TGTGCCACCAGCACCCGGACAGGGGGGAACACTGAAGCTTTCTTT
TRBJ2-1 | - | TRBD2 | TRBV5-1 | CASSLASSGHNEQFF | TGCGCCAGCAGCTTGGCGTCTAGCGGCCACAATGAGCAGTTCTTC
TRBJ1-3 | - | TRBD1 | TRBV9 | CASSGGTGASGNTIYF | TGTGCCAGCAGCGGAGGAACAGGGGCCTCTGGAAACACCATATATTTT
TRBJ2-5 | - | TRBD2 | TRBV2 | CASSEGGLADDKYF | TGTGCCAGCAGTGAAGGGGGACTAGCGGACGATAAGTACTTC
TRBJ1-1 | few | - | TRBV6-5 | CASSYGGYDEAFF | TGTGCCAGCAGTTACGGGGGGTACGATGAAGCTTTCTTT
TRBJ2-1 | - | TRBD2 | TRBV30 | CAWGHSGSDYNEQFF | TGTGCCTGGGGGCACAGCGGGAGCGACTACAATGAGCAGTTCTTC
TRBJ2-1 | - | TRBD1 | TRBV2 | CASRGTAGQFF | TGTGCCAGCAGGGGGACAGCCGGGCAGTTCTTC
TRBJ2-7 | - | TRBD2 | TRBV5-4 | CASSEGLADSYEQYF | TGTGCCAGCAGCGAGGGACTAGCGGACTCCTACGAGCAGTACTTC
TRBJ2-7 | - | TRBD1 | TRBV7-9 | CASSLQGAHERYF | TGTGCCAGCAGCTTACAGGGGGCCCACGAGCGGTACTTC
TRBJ1-1 | - | TRBD1 | TRBV28 | CASSYFGQVNTEAFF | TGTGCCAGCAGTTATTTTGGACAGGTGAACACTGAAGCTTTCTTT
TRBJ1-1 | - | TRBD1 | TRBV30 | CAWAPPGTANTEAFF | TGTGCCTGGGCCCCTCCCGGGACAGCGAACACTGAAGCTTTCTTT
TRBJ1-4 | few | TRBD1 | TRBV30 | CAWSVYPGGSEKLFF | TGTGCCTGGAGTGTATATCCAGGGGGCAGTGAAAAACTGTTTTTT
TRBJ1-1 | - | TRBD1 | TRBV27 | CASASGTVNTEAFF | TGTGCCAGCGCCTCCGGGACAGTGAACACTGAAGCTTTCTTT
TRBJ2-2 | - | TRBD2 | TRBV25-1 | CASSETTSGRTNTGELFF | TGTGCCAGCAGTGAGACGACTAGCGGGAGGACGAACACCGGGGAGCTGTTTTTT
TRBJ2-5 | few | TRBD2 | TRBV6-6 | CASRGGLAGGSKTQYF | TGTGCCAGCAGGGGAGGACTAGCGGGAGGGAGTAAGACCCAGTACTTC
TRBJ2-7 | - | - | TRBV6-5 | CASSYTGGEQYF | TGTGCCAGCAGTTACACGGGCGGGGAGCAGTACTTC
TRBJ1-4 | - | - | TRBV5-1 | CASSSTGWTNEKLFF | TGCGCCAGCAGCTCCACAGGGTGGACTAATGAAAAACTGTTTTTT
TRBJ1-5 | few | TRBD1 | TRBV6-6 | CASSYLGGGNQPQHF | TGTGCCAGCAGTTATTTAGGGGGCGGTAATCAGCCCCAGCATTTT
TRBJ2-7 | once | TRBD2 | TRBV9 | CASGSGILYEQYF | TGTGCCAGCGGTAGCGGGATACTCTACGAGCAGTACTTC
TRBJ1-1 | - | TRBD1 | TRBV6-1 | CASKEAGGAEAFF | TGTGCCAGCAAAGAGGCAGGGGGTGCTGAAGCTTTCTTT
TRBJ2-1 | - | TRBD2 | TRBV30 | CAWNGLAGGPVGSEQFF | TGTGCCTGGAATGGACTAGCGGGAGGGCCGGTGGGAAGTGAGCAGTTCTTC
TRBJ2-7 | - | - | TRBV5-6 | CASSPDRSYEQYF | TGTGCCAGCAGCCCCGACAGGTCCTACGAGCAGTACTTC
TRBJ1-1 | - | TRBD1 | TRBV14 | CASSQGGQGYGTEAFF | TGTGCCAGCAGCCAAGGTGGACAGGGTTATGGCACTGAAGCTTTCTTT
TRBJ1-1 | - | - | TRBV6-1 | CASSDGGGVNTEAFF | TGTGCCAGCAGTGATGGGGGGGGCGTTAACACTGAAGCTTTCTTT
TRBJ1-1 | - | TRBD1 | TRBV5-4 | CASTRTGVSNTEAFF | TGTGCCAGCACCCGGACAGGGGTTTCGAACACTGAAGCTTTCTTT
TRBJ2-1 | - | - | TRBV14 | CASSHQADSAESKERKDNEQFF | TGTGCCAGCAGCCACCAAGCGGATTCTGCCGAGTCGAAGGAGCGGAAAGACAATGAGCAGTTCTTC
TRBJ2-7 | few | TRBD2 | TRBV19 | CASSRLAGAYEQYF | TGTGCCAGTAGTAGACTAGCGGGTGCCTACGAGCAGTACTTC
TRBJ2-1 | once | - | TRBV10-3 | CAISDLRGSYNEQFF | TGTGCCATCAGTGATTTGCGGGGCTCCTACAATGAGCAGTTCTTC
TRBJ2-7 | - | TRBD1 | TRBV6-5 | CASRDSSYEQYF | TGTGCCAGCCGGGACAGCTCCTACGAGCAGTACTTC
TRBJ2-1 | few | TRBD2 | TRBV6-1 | CASKAGTSGHNEQFF | TGTGCCAGCAAAGCCGGGACTAGCGGCCACAATGAGCAGTTCTTC
TRBJ2-7 | - | TRBD2 | TRBV6-6 | CASSYVAGGEQYF | TGTGCCAGCAGTTACGTGGCGGGAGGCGAGCAGTACTTC
TRBJ2-2 | - | - | TRBV30 | CAWGLRAGTGELFF | TGTGCCTGGGGCCTCAGGGCTGGCACCGGGGAGCTGTTTTTT
TRBJ2-7 | - | TRBD2 | TRBV11-2 | CASSPLAGVYEQYF | TGTGCCAGCAGCCCGCTAGCGGGAGTGTACGAGCAGTACTTC
TRBJ1-5 | - | TRBD1 | TRBV19 | CASSGTVGRNQPQHF | TGTGCCAGTAGCGGGACAGTTGGTCGCAATCAGCCCCAGCATTTT
TRBJ2-1 | - | TRBD2 | TRBV10-1 | CASSGLAGENEQFF | TGCGCCAGCAGCGGACTAGCGGGAGAAAATGAGCAGTTCTTC
TRBJ1-6 | - | TRBD1 | TRBV30 | CAWDRVGSPLHF | TGTGCCTGGGACAGGGTGGGGTCACCCCTCCACTTT
TRBJ2-5 | few | TRBD2 | TRBV5-1 | CASSLRQNPGTSGKQETQYF | TGCGCCAGCAGCTTGCGACAAAACCCCGGGACTAGCGGGAAACAAGAGACCCAGTACTTC
TRBJ1-6 | - | - | TRBV10-1 | CAGVDGGNSPLHF | TGCGCCGGAGTCGACGGGGGAAATTCACCCCTCCACTTT
TRBJ2-1 | - | TRBD1 | TRBV5-4 | CASSLEQGAYNEQFF | TGTGCCAGCAGCTTGGAACAGGGGGCCTACAATGAGCAGTTCTTC
TRBJ2-7 | - | TRBD2 | TRBV23-1 | CASSQTSGPETSSYEQYF | TGCGCCAGCAGTCAGACTAGCGGGCCAGAGACGAGCTCCTACGAGCAGTACTTC
TRBJ2-7 | - | TRBD2 | TRBV4-1 | CASSPSGNSYEQYF | TGCGCCAGCAGCCCTAGCGGGAACTCCTACGAGCAGTACTTC
TRBJ2-1 | - | - | TRBV19 | CASTNQGSNYNEQFF | TGTGCCAGTACGAACCAGGGGAGTAACTACAATGAGCAGTTCTTC
TRBJ1-5 | - | - | TRBV25-1 | CASSAGGNQPQHF | TGTGCCAGCAGTGCCGGGGGCAATCAGCCCCAGCATTTT
TRBJ2-1 | few | TRBD2 | TRBV10-2 | CASIHGASGHNEQFF | TGCGCCAGCATCCATGGGGCTAGCGGGCACAATGAGCAGTTCTTC
TRBJ2-7 | - | TRBD2 | TRBV10-2 | CASRVTSGAPYEQYF | TGCGCCAGCAGAGTTACTAGCGGGGCCCCCTACGAGCAGTACTTC
TRBJ2-2 | - | TRBD2 | TRBV10-3 | CAISPGGGPSGELFF | TGTGCCATCAGTCCGGGGGGAGGACCGTCCGGGGAGCTGTTTTTT
TRBJ2-3 | - | TRBD2 | TRBV7-2 | CASSSTSGADTQYF | TGTGCCAGCAGCTCAACTAGCGGCGCAGATACGCAGTATTTT
TRBJ1-5 | - | TRBD1 | TRBV18 | CASSQDRARSNQPQHF | TGTGCCAGCTCCCAGGACAGGGCTCGGAGCAATCAGCCCCAGCATTTT